This T cell receptor (beta chain) was documented in a study of T-cell memory formation after mild COVID-19. About the study: In these data, TCR clusters were largely donor specific.

Regarding the study as a whole: Most CD4+ clones that shrank were in CM and EM, while CD8+ ones turned up in EMRA.

This clonotype was seen a few times. The antigen is unknown. TCR alpha and TCR beta cDNA libraries carrying sample barcodes and UMIs were produced by 5'RACE using constant-segment primers. TCRdb re-analysed the 5' RACE reads in MiXCR, keeping a single row per CDR3 protein. The data hold 150,000 to 200,000 distinct CDR3 sequences, with around 21% observed a single time. Germline CDR1 is SGHVS and CDR2 is FNYEAQ. The V end lost 5 bases, the J end lost 0 bases, and 14 bases lay between the germline ends. The CDR3 totals 16 residues. The material sequenced was PBMCs or a T cell subset sorted from them (not recorded which). This clonotype originated in an adult woman who had mild COVID-19 (a few samples of this study predate the infection). Cell type and time point are not known. The V call is TRBV7-6, the J call TRBJ2-1, with D possibly matching TRBD2 (5 bases). The CDR3 loop reads CASSDDAGGSYNEQFF. CDR3 in DNA: TGTGCCAGCAGCGATGACGCCGGAGGCTCCTACAATGAGCAGTTCTTC.